This T cell receptor beta chain originates from a study of cytomegalovirus exposure and HLA in healthy donors. Germline V gives CDR1 SGDLS, CDR2 YYNGEE. V was trimmed by 0 bases and J by 0 bases, leaving 9 bases between them. This CDR3 has 15 residues. In the PCR, 60 Vbeta and 13 Jbeta primers were used. TCRdb's copy holds only in-frame clones and misses some; the assay was immunoSEQ multiplex PCR. The sample lists about 180,000 clones, approximately 80% occurring once. The sequencing sample was made of PBMCs. The receptor comes from a girl under 18 in good health and CMV-seropositive. This chain joins TRBV9 and TRBJ1-2, with D uncertain. The CDR3 sequence is CASSVEALANYGYTF. DNA of the CDR3: TGTGCCAGCAGCGTAGAGGCCCTAGCTAACTATGGCTACACCTTC.